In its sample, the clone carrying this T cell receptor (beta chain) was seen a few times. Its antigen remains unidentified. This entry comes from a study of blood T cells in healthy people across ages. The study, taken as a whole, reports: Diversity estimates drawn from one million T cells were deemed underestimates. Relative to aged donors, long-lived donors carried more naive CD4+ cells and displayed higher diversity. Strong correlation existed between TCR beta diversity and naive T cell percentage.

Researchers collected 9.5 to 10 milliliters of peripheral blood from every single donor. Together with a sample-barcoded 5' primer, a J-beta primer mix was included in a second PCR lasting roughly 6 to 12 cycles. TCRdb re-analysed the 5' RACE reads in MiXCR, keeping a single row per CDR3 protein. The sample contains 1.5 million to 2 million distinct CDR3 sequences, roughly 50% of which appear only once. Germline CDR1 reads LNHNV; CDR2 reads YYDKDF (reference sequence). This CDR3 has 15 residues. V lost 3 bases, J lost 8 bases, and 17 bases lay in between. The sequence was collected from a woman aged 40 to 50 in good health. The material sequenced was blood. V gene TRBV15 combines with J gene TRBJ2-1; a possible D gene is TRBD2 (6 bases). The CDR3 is CATSRSGSGQHEQFF. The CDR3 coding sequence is TGTGCCACCAGCAGGAGCGGGTCGGGGCAGCATGAGCAGTTCTTC.